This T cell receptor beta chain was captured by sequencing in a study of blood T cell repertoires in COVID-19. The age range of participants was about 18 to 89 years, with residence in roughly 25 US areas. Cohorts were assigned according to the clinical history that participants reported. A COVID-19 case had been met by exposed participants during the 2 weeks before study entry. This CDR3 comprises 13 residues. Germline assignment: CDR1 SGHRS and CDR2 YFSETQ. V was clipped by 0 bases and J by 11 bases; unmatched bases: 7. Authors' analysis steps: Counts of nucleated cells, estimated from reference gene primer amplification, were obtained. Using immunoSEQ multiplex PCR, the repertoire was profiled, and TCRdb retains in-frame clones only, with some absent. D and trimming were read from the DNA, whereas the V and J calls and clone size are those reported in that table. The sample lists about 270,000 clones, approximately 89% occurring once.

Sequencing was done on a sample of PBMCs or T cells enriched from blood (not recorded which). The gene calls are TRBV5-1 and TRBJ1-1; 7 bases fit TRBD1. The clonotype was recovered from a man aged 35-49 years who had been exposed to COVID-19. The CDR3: CASSLEEGAPAFF. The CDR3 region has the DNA TGCGCCAGCAGCTTGGAGGAGGGGGCGCCGGCTTTCTTT.